This T cell receptor (beta chain) appears in the sequencing data of a study of technical replicates of blood from a few donors. CDR3 size: 14 residues. Germline V CDR1 and CDR2: MNHNS, SASEGT. Germline trimming cut 6 bases from V and 1 base from J; bases unmatched to any gene: 2. Clones were read by immunoSEQ multiplex PCR, and TCRdb kept only the in-frame ones, dropping some. The table lists 80,000 to 100,000 clones, just over 90% of them singletons. This clone was picked up one time. The clonotype comes from a human donor in good health. The V gene is TRBV6-1, the J gene TRBJ2-1; 8 nucleotides line up with TRBD2. Sequenced sample: T cells isolated from PBMCs. The CDR3 bases are TGTGCCAGCAGGGTAGCGGGATCCTACAATGAGCAGTTCTTC. Protein product: CASRVAGSYNEQFF.